One sample yielded the 10 T cell receptor beta chains listed below, sequenced in a study of T-cell reconstitution after alpha-beta-depleted transplantation in children. The library targeted TCRbeta and was prepared with unique molecular identifiers. In TCRdb, the PCR reads were re-called with MiXCR into one record per CDR3 protein. The sample shows some 400,000 distinct CDR3 sequences, about a fifth of them seen only once. This material consisted of PBMCs from the stem cell graft donor, taken from the stem cell graft. The receptors originated from a human donor who donated a stem cell graft to a child with acute myeloid leukemia.

The J gene is TRBJ2-1, the V gene TRBV3-1, with 9 bases identical to TRBD2. The V segment lost 4 bases and the J segment 6 bases; nucleotides outside the gene matches: 7. The V gene's germline CDR1 is LGHDT and CDR2 YNNKEL (reference sequence). CDR3 length: 15 amino acids. CDR3 sequence: CASSPAGGGINEQFF. The CDR3 coding sequence is TGTGCCAGCAGCCCAGCGGGAGGAGGAATCAATGAGCAGTTCTTC.

The sample holds a few counts of this clonotype. The chain combines TRBV5-1 with TRBJ1-5, with D perhaps matching TRBD1 (5 bases). The V and J ends lost 4 bases and 0 bases respectively, with 11 bases between them. Looked up from germline, CDR1 is SGHRS and CDR2 is YFSETQ. The CDR3 contains 15 residues. CDR3 residues: CASSLRGDSNQPQHF. The DNA for the CDR3 is TGCGCCAGCAGCCTCCGGGGCGATAGCAATCAGCCCCAGCATTTT.

This chain connects TRBV5-1 to TRBJ2-1; D unresolved. V gave up 0 bases and J gave up 7 bases, with 14 bases separating them. Germline CDR1 reads SGHRS; CDR2 reads YFSETQ. This CDR3 spans 15 amino acids. The CDR3 DNA reads TGCGCCAGCAGCTTGGCTTCCGAGTCCTGGAATGAGCAGTTCTTC. It specifies CASSLASESWNEQFF.

This clonotype has a count of ten or more. The chain links TRBV27 to TRBJ2-1; no firm D call. Per the germline V gene, CDR1 is MNHEY and CDR2 is SMNVEV (reference sequence). The V and J ends lost 2 bases and 0 bases respectively, with 5 bases between them. The CDR3 has 14 amino acids. DNA of the CDR3: TGTGCCAGCAGTTTAGTGAGCTCCTACAATGAGCAGTTCTTC. Translation: CASSLVSSYNEQFF.

The table lists this clonotype with many counts. CDR3 residues: CASSYGGSEQFF. The CDR3 nucleotides are TGTGCCAGCAGTTACGGGGGCAGTGAGCAGTTCTTC. The J gene is TRBJ2-1, the V gene TRBV6-5, with D maybe TRBD1 (6 bases). Germline CDR1 is MNHEY and CDR2 is SVGAGI. The CDR3 runs 12 residues. Trimming stripped 2 bases from V and 9 bases from J, with 8 bases between.

This clonotype turned up a few times. The chain carries TRBV28 and TRBJ2-7; D gene ambiguous. The germline CDR1 and CDR2 sequences are MDHEN and SYDVKM. The CDR3 extends over 13 amino acids. V lost 3 bases to trimming and J lost 5 bases, with 11 bases between them. The CDR3 loop is CASSFLIRDEQYF. The CDR3 nucleotides read TGTGCCAGCAGTTTCCTTATCCGGGACGAGCAGTACTTC.

This clonotype was observed a few times. The chain combines TRBV27 with TRBJ2-7, with 13 bases identical to TRBD2. CDR3 length: 14 residues. Trimming took 5 bases from V and 9 from J; bases not matched to a gene: 7. In germline, CDR1 is MNHEY, CDR2 SMNVEV (reference sequence). CDR3 residues: CASSLLAGGEVQYF. The CDR3 bases are TGTGCCAGCAGTCTACTAGCGGGAGGGGAGGTGCAGTACTTC.

This clonotype was seen only a few times. Compared with germline, one end of the junction differs, possibly owing to a read error. The chain employs TRBV12-3 or TRBV12-4 and TRBJ2-5; D not certain. There are 13 residues in the CDR3. The CDR3 sequence is CASSLDFSGRRDF. The DNA for the CDR3 is TGTGCCAGCAGTTTAGATTTTTCGGGCCGACGGGACTTC.

This clonotype was found a few times. The chain recombines TRBV7-8 with TRBJ2-7, with 9 bases fitting TRBD2. The CDR3 runs 15 residues. Germline CDR1 and CDR2: SGHVS and FQNEAQ. The junction had 7 bases not matched to a gene; V was cut back by 1 base and J by 6 bases. The CDR3 nucleotides read TGTGCCAGCAGCTTAGGCCCCGGACTAGCGCGCGAGCAGTACTTC. The encoded protein is CASSLGPGLAREQYF.

The table lists this clonotype with a few counts. The chain is built from TRBV12-3 or TRBV12-4 and TRBJ2-3, with D tentatively TRBD1 or TRBD2 (5 bases each). The CDR3 runs to 13 residues. V shed 3 bases and J shed 5 bases, with 9 bases lying between them. The CDR3 reads CASSFGGLDTQYF. DNA for the CDR3: TGTGCCAGCAGTTTTGGGGGTTTAGATACGCAGTATTTT.